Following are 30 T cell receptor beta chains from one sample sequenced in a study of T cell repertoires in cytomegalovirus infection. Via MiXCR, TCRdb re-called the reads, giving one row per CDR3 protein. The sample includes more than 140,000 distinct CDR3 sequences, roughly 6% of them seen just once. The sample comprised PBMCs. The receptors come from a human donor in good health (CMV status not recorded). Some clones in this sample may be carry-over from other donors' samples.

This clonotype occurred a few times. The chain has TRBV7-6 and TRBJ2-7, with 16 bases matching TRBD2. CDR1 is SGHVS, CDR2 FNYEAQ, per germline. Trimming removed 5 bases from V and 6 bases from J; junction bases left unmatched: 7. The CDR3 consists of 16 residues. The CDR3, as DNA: TGTGCCAGCAGCCACGGGACTAGCGGGGGGGCAGGCGAGCAGTACTTC. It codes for CASSHGTSGGAGEQYF.

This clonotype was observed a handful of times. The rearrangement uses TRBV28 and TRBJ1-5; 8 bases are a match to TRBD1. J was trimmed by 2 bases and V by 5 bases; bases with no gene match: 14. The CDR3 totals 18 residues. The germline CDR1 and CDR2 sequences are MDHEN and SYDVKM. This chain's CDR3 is CASSPELGTGGGNQPQHF. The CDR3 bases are TGTGCCAGCAGTCCCGAGCTGGGAACAGGGGGTGGCAATCAGCCCCAGCATTTT.

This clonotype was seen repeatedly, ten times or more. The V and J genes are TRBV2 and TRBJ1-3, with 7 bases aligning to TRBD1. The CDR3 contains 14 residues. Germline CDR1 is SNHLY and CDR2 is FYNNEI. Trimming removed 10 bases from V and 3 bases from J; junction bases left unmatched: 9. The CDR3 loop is CATRDRFYGNTIYF. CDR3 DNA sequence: TGTGCCACCCGGGACAGATTTTATGGAAACACCATATATTTT.

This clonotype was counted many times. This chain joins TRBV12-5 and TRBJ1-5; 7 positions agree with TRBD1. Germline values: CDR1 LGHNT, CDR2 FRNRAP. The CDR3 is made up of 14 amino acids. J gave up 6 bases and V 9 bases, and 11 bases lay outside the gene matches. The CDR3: CASGTGESGQPQHF. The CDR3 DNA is TGTGCTAGCGGAACAGGGGAATCAGGTCAGCCCCAGCATTTT.

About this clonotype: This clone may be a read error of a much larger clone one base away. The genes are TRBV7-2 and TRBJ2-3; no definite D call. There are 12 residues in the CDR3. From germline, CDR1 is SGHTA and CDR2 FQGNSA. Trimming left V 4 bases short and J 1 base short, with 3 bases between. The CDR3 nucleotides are TGTGCCAGCAGCTACCGCACAGATACGCAGTATTTT. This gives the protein CASSYRTDTQYF. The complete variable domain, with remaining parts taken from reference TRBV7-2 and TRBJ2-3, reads GAGVSQSPSNKVTEKGKDVELRCDPISGHTALYWYRQSLGQGLEFLIYFQGNSAPDKSGLPSDRFSAERTGGSVSTLTIQRTQQEDSAVYLCASSYRTDTQYFGPGTRLTVL.

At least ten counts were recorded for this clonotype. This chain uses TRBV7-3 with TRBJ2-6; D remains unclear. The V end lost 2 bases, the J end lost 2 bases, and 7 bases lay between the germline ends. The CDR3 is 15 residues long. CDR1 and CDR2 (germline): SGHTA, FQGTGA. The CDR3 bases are TGTGCCAGCAGCTTAGCACAGACTGGGGCCAACGTCCTGACTTTC. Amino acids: CASSLAQTGANVLTF.

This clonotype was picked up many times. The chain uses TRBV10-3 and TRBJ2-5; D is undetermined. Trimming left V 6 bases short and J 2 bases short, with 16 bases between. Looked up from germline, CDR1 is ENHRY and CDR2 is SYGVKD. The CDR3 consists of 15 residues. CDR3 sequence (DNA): TGTGCCATCAGAGACCCGGCCACTTCGCAAGAGACCCAGTACTTC. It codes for CAIRDPATSQETQYF.

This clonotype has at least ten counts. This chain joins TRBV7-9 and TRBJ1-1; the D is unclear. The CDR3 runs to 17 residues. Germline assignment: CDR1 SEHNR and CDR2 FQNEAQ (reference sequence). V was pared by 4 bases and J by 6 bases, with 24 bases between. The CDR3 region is CASSYPMGPPLGSEAFF. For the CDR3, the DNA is TGTGCCAGCAGCTATCCTATGGGCCCCCCTCTCGGGTCTGAAGCTTTCTTT.

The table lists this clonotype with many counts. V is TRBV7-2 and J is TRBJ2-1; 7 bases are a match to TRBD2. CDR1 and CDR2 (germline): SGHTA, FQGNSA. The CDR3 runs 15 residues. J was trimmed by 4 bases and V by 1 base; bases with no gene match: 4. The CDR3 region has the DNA TGTGCCAGCAGCTTAGTCTTCGGGGGGTACAATGAGCAGTTCTTC. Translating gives CASSLVFGGYNEQFF. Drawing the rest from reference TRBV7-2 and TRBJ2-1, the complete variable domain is GAGVSQSPSNKVTEKGKDVELRCDPISGHTALYWYRQSLGQGLEFLIYFQGNSAPDKSGLPSDRFSAERTGGSVSTLTIQRTQQEDSAVYLCASSLVFGGYNEQFFGPGTRLTVL.

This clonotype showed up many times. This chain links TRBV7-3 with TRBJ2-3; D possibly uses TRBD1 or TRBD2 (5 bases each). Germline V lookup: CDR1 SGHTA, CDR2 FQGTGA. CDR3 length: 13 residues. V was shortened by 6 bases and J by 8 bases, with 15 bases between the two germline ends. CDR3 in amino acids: CASSSGRGGTQYF. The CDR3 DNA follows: TGTGCCAGCAGTTCCGGCCGTGGGGGTACGCAGTATTTT.

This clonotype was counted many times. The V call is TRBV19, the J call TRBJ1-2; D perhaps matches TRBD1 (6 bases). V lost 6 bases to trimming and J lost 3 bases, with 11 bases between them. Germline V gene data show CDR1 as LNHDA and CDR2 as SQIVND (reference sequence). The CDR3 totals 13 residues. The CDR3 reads CASSTDRDYGYTF. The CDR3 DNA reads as TGTGCCAGTAGCACGGACAGAGACTATGGCTACACCTTC.

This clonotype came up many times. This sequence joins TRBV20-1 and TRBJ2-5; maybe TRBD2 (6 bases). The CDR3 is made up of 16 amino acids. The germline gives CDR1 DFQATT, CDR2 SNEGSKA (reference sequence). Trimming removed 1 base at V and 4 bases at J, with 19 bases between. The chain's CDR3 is CSARVWGLAGLETQYF. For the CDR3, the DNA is TGCAGTGCTAGAGTTTGGGGTCTCGCGGGGTTAGAGACCCAGTACTTC.

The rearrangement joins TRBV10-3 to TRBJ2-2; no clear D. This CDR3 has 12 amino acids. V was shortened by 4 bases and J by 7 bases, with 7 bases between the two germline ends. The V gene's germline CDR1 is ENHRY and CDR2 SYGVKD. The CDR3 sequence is CAISGTDGELFF. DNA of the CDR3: TGTGCCATCAGTGGTACAGACGGGGAGCTGTTTTTT.

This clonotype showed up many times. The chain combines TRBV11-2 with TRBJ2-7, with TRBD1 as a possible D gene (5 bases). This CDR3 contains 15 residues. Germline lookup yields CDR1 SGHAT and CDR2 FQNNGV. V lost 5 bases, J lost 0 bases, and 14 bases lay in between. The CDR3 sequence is CASSAGSFSSYEQYF. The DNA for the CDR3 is TGTGCCAGCAGCGCAGGGTCTTTTAGCTCCTACGAGCAGTACTTC.

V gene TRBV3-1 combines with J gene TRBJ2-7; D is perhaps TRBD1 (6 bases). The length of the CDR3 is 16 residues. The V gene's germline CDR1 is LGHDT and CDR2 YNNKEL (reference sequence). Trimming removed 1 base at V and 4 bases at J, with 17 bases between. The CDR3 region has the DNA TGTGCCAGCAGCCAAGGAGGACAGCCGGGTGGATACGAGCAGTACTTC. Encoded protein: CASSQGGQPGGYEQYF.

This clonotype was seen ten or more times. The CDR3 coding sequence is TGTGCCAGCACCACATACGGACCGGGAGGGGCCAACGTCCTGACTTTC. Translating gives CASTTYGPGGANVLTF. V and J are TRBV6-2 or TRBV6-3 and TRBJ2-6, with D tentatively TRBD2 (5 bases). There are 16 residues in the CDR3. Germline V CDR1 and CDR2: MNHEY, SVGEGT. V lost 7 bases and J 4 bases, leaving 17 bases between the germline ends.

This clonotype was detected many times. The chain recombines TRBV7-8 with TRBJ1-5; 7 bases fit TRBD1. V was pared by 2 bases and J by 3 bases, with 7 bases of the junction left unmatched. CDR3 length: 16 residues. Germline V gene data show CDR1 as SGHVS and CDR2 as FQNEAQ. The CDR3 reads CASSLRGTDHNQPQHF. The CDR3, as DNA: TGTGCCAGCAGCTTACGCGGGACAGACCACAATCAGCCCCAGCATTTT.

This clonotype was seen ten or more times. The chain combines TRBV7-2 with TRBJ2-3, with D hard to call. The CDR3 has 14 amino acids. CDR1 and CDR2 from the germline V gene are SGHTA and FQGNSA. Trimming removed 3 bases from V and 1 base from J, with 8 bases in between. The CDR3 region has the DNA TGTGCCAGCAGCTTTCAGGTGGGCACAGATACGCAGTATTTT. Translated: CASSFQVGTDTQYF.

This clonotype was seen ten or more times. This CDR3 reads CASSYAETQPQHF. CDR3 sequence (DNA): TGTGCCAGCAGCTACGCGGAAACCCAGCCCCAGCATTTT. The chain links TRBV11-1 to TRBJ1-5; D is uncertain. The CDR3 spans 13 residues. Trimming left V 4 bases short and J 7 bases short, with 11 bases between. The germline V gene has CDR1 SGHAT and CDR2 FQDESV (reference sequence).

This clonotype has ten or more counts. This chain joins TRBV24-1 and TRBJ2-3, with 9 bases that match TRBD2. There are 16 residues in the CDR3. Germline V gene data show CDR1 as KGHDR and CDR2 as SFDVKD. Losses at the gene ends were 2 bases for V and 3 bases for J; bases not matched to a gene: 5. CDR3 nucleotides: TGTGCCACCAGTGATTGGGGCGGGGGGGCAACAGATACGCAGTATTTT. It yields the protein CATSDWGGGATDTQYF.

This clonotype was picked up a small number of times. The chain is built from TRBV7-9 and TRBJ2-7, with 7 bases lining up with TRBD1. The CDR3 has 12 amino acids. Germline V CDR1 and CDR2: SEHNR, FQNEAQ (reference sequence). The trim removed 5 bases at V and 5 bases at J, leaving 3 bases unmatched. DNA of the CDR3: TGTGCCAGCAGCCCCGACAGGGACGAGCAGTACTTC. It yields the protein CASSPDRDEQYF.

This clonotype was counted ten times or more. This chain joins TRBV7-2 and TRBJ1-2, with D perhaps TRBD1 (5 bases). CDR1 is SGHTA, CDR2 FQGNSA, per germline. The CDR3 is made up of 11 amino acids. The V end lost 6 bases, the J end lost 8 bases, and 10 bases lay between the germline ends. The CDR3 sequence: CASSPGWGYTF. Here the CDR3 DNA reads TGTGCCAGCAGTCCAGGGTGGGGCTACACCTTC.

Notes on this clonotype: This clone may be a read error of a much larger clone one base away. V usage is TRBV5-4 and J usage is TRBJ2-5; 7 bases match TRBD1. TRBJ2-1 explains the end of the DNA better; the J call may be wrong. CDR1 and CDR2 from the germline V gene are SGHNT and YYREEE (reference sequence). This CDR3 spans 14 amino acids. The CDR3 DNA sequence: TGTGCCAGCAGAAACCGGGACAGCCAAGAGACCCAGTTCTTC. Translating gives CASRNRDSQETQFF.

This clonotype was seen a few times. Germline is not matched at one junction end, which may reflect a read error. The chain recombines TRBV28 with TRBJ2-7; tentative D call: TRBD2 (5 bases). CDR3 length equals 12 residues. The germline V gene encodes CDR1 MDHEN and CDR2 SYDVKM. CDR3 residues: CTSSGGAYEQYF. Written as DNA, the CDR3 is TGTACCAGCAGCGGCGGCGCTTACGAGCAGTACTTC.

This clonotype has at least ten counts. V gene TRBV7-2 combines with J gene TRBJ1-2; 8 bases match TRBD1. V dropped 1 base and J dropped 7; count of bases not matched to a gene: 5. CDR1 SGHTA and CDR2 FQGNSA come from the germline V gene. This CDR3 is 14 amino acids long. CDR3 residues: CASSLVQGALGYTF. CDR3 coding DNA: TGTGCCAGCAGCTTAGTCCAGGGGGCGCTTGGCTACACCTTC.

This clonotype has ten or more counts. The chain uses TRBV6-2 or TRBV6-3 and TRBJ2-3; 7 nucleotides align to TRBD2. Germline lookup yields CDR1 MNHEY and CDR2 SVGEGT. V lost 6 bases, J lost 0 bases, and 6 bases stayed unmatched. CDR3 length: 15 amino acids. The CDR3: CASRKAGISTDTQYF. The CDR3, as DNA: TGTGCCAGCAGAAAAGCGGGGATTAGCACAGATACGCAGTATTTT.

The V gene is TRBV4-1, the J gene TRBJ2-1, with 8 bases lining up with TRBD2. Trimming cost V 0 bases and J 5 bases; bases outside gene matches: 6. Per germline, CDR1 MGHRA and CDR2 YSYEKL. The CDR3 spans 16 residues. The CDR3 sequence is CASSQDARGANNEQFF. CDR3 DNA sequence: TGCGCCAGCAGCCAAGACGCGCGGGGGGCTAACAATGAGCAGTTCTTC.

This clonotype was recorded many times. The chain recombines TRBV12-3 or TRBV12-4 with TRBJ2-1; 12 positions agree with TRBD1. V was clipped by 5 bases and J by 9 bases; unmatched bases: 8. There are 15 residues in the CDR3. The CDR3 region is CASSGPGQGATEQFF. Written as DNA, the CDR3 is TGTGCCAGCAGTGGACCGGGACAGGGGGCGACTGAGCAGTTCTTC.

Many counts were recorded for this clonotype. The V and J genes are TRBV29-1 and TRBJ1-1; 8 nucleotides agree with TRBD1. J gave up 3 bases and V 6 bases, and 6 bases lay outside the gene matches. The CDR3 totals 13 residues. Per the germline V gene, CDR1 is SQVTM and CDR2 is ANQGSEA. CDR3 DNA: TGCAGCGTGGAGGGACAGGCGGACACTGAAGCTTTCTTT. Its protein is CSVEGQADTEAFF. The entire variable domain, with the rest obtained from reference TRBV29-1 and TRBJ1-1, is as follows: SAVISQKPSRDICQRGTSLTIQCQVDSQVTMMFWYRQQPGQSLTLIATANQGSEATYESGFVIDKFPISRPNLTFSTLTVSNMSPEDSSIYLCSVEGQADTEAFFGQGTRLTVV.

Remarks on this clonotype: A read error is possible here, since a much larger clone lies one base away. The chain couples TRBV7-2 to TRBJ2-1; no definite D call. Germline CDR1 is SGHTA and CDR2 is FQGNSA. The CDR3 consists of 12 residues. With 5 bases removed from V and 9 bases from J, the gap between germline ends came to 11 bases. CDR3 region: CASSTRDTEQFF. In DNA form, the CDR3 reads TGTGCCAGCAGCACGAGAGATACTGAGCAGTTCTTC.